Only a few counts were recorded for the clone carrying this T cell receptor beta chain. This sample is part of a study of T-cell memory formation after mild COVID-19. After removal of 3 bases from V and 6 bases from J, the junction contained 7 bases not matched to a gene. CDR1 WSHSY and CDR2 SAAADI come from the germline V gene. This CDR3 comprises 15 residues. Using constant-segment primers, 5'RACE produced TCR alpha and TCR beta cDNA libraries carrying sample barcodes and UMIs. In TCRdb, the 5' RACE reads were re-called with MiXCR into one record per CDR3 protein. This sample has 180,000 or so distinct CDR3 sequences, with around a tenth found just once.

This chain joins TRBV10-2 and TRBJ2-3; 9 nucleotides align to TRBD2. This clonotype originated in a man between 18 and 35 years old who had mild COVID-19 (a few samples of this study predate the infection). Cell type and time point are not known. The sample consisted of PBMCs or a T cell subset sorted from them (not recorded which). Here the CDR3 reads CASSDAGGLRDTQYF. The DNA of the CDR3 is TGCGCCAGCAGTGACGCGGGGGGGCTCCGGGATACGCAGTATTTT.